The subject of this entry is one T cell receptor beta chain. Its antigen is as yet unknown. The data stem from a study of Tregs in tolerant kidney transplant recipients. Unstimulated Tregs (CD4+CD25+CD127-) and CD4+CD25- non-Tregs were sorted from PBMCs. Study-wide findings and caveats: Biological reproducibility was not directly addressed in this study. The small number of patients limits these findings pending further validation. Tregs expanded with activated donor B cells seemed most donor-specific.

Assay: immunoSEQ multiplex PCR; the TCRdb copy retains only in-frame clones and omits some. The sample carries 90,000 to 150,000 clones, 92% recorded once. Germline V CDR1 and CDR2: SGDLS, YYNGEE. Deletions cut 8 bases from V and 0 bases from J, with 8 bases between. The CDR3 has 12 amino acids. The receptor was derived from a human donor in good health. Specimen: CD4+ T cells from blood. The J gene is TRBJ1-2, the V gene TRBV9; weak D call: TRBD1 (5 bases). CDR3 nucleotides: TGTGCCAGTCAACAGGCTAACTATGGCTACACCTTC. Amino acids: CASQQANYGYTF.